This TCR beta chain was profiled in a study of blood T cell repertoires in COVID-19. Whole-study context: T cells, B-cell-depleted T cells, or PBMCs supplied cDNA or gDNA.

Clinical history reported by participants formed the basis on which cohorts were assigned. All recovered Cohort 3 donors got two negative PCRs, got clearance, or saw symptom resolution. Germline-derived CDR1 and CDR2 are KGHSH and LQKENI. The CDR3 runs to 17 residues. Trimming left V 2 bases short and J 0 bases short, with 14 bases between. TCRdb's copy holds only in-frame clones and misses some; the assay was immunoSEQ multiplex PCR. This repertoire shows about 250,000 clones, about nine tenths found once; its top ten account for roughly 16%. The chain employs TRBV18 and TRBJ2-1; perhaps TRBD2 as D (5 bases). What was sequenced was PBMCs or T cells enriched from blood (not recorded which). This TCR was sampled from a man between 18 and 35 years old who had recovered from COVID-19. This chain's CDR3 is CASSPIGGLGSYNEQFF. In nucleotides, the CDR3 is TGTGCCAGCTCACCAATAGGAGGATTGGGCTCCTACAATGAGCAGTTCTTC.